This T cell receptor (beta chain) was identified during a study of OX40 agonist ivuxolimab in advanced cancers. Data came from immunoSEQ multiplex PCR; TCRdb stores just in-frame clones and leaves some out. The table includes 60,000 to 80,000 clones, 80% to 90% detected once. Points from the study as a whole: Partial responders at 0.1-3.0 mg/kg showed near-lowest clonal expansion. CD8+ T cells (on average) carried more expanded clones than CD4+ T cells.

The CDR3 consists of 16 residues. The J segment lost 4 bases and the V segment lost 3 bases, leaving 5 bases of the junction unmatched. The germline gives CDR1 LGHNA, CDR2 YSLEER. Points on this clone: Its antigen is currently unknown.

Autoimmune disease history or systemic immunosuppression led to patient exclusion. The receptor's source is an adult with an advanced solid tumor such as melanoma, head and neck, liver or kidney cancer. The sample here was CD4+ or CD8+ T cells sorted from blood, taken in a trial of the OX40 agonist ivuxolimab. The chain employs TRBV4-3 and TRBJ2-3; TRBD2 aligns across 12 bases. CDR3: CASSHWTSGAPDTQYF. The CDR3 region has the DNA TGCGCCAGCAGCCATTGGACTAGCGGGGCACCAGATACGCAGTATTTT.